The 31 T cell receptor beta chains below come from one sample, sequenced in a study of blood T cell repertoires in COVID-19. Clones were read by immunoSEQ multiplex PCR, and TCRdb kept only the in-frame ones, dropping some. The data show 70,000 to 90,000 clones, 83% seen once. Sequencing was performed on peripheral blood. All receptors come from a human donor in a cohort sampled during active COVID-19.

This clone was observed a few times. Different DNA sequences within this sample yield the same CDR3. V gene TRBV5-1 combines with J gene TRBJ2-1, with 7 bases lining up with TRBD2. This CDR3 has 15 amino acids. V was pared by 0 bases and J by 8 bases, with 8 bases of the junction left unmatched. Germline V gene sequence: CDR1 SGHRS, CDR2 YFSETQ. In nucleotides, the CDR3 is TGCGCCAGCAGCTTGGAAGGACTAGGGAGCTATGAGCAGTTCTTC. It yields the protein CASSLEGLGSYEQFF.

The V and J genes are TRBV7-2 and TRBJ2-1; the D gene is possibly TRBD2 (6 bases). Trimming took off 3 bases at V and 9 bases at J, with 18 bases between the two ends. The CDR3 is 15 residues long. Germline CDR1 is SGHTA and CDR2 is FQGNSA. Here the CDR3 reads CASSFTSPGTGEQFF. CDR3 coding DNA: TGTGCCAGCAGCTTTACTAGCCCCGGGACCGGTGAGCAGTTCTTC.

This clone is a singleton in its sample. V usage is TRBV4-1 and J usage is TRBJ2-1, with 9 bases identical to TRBD2. With V trimmed by 2 bases and J by 2 bases, 4 bases remained unmatched. Germline CDR1 is MGHRA and CDR2 is YSYEKL. CDR3 length: 16 amino acids. CDR3 amino acids: CASSQQGLAPYNEQFF. CDR3 bases: TGCGCCAGCAGCCAACAAGGACTAGCGCCCTACAATGAGCAGTTCTTC.

This clone was seen only a few times. The genes are TRBV2 and TRBJ1-1; no definite D call. Germline CDR1 is SNHLY and CDR2 is FYNNEI. There are 17 residues in the CDR3. V lost 3 bases to trimming and J lost 0 bases, with 17 bases between them. The CDR3 nucleotides are TGTGCCAGCAGTGACATCCGGGGAAAGACGCTGAACACTGAAGCTTTCTTT. It yields the protein CASSDIRGKTLNTEAFF.

This clone was seen only a few times. The V and J genes are TRBV19 and TRBJ1-4; D is unclear. The germline CDR1 and CDR2 sequences are LNHDA and SQIVND (reference sequence). Trimming cost V 3 bases and J 2 bases, with 10 bases left between them. This CDR3 spans 15 amino acids. This chain's CDR3 is CASSIEETTNEKLFF. CDR3 DNA sequence: TGTGCCAGTAGTATCGAGGAGACGACTAATGAAAAACTGTTTTTT. The complete variable domain, with remaining parts taken from reference TRBV19 and TRBJ1-4, reads DGGITQSPKYLFRKEGQNVTLSCEQNLNHDAMYWYRQDPGQGLRLIYYSQIVNDFQKGDIAEGYSVSREKKESFPLTVTSAQKNPTAFYLCASSIEETTNEKLFFGSGTQLSVL.

V is TRBV7-9 and J is TRBJ2-7; 7 nucleotides line up with TRBD2. This CDR3 contains 15 residues. Germline CDR1 reads SEHNR; CDR2 reads FQNEAQ (reference sequence). The V gene end was trimmed by 2 bases and the J gene end by 5 bases; junction bases not matched to a gene: 9. CDR3 DNA: TGTGCCAGCAGCTTATCACGCGGGAGCAACGACGAGCAGTACTTC. The encoded protein is CASSLSRGSNDEQYF.

This chain uses TRBV5-5 with TRBJ2-7; possible D gene TRBD1, 5 bases. The V end lost 4 bases, the J end lost 0 bases, and 14 bases lay between the germline ends. Per the germline V gene, CDR1 is SGHKS and CDR2 is YYEKEE (reference sequence). CDR3 size: 15 residues. The CDR3 here is CASSVRQGNSYEQYF. In nucleotides, the CDR3 is TGTGCCAGCAGCGTCAGGCAGGGAAACTCCTACGAGCAGTACTTC.

The chain joins TRBV6-1 to TRBJ1-2; D not resolved. Trimming pared 1 base from V and 4 bases from J, leaving 13 bases between. The CDR3 runs 15 residues. CDR1 and CDR2 from the germline V gene are MNHNS and SASEGT. The CDR3 is CASSEGGVTVYGYTF. CDR3 DNA sequence: TGTGCCAGCAGTGAAGGCGGGGTAACGGTCTATGGCTACACCTTC.

V gene TRBV11-3 combines with J gene TRBJ2-7; possible D gene TRBD1, 5 bases. Trimming cost V 3 bases and J 6 bases, with 12 bases left between them. The germline CDR1 and CDR2 sequences are SGHNT and YENEEA. This CDR3 is built from 13 residues. CDR3 amino acids: CASSFTSGSEQYF. The CDR3 region has the DNA TGTGCCAGCAGCTTTACCTCAGGGTCCGAGCAGTACTTC.

In this sample, this clone turned up once. The chain joins TRBV5-1 to TRBJ2-3; D perhaps matches TRBD1 (5 bases). This CDR3 region has 11 residues. The V and J ends lost 7 bases and 5 bases respectively, with 8 bases between them. Germline V gene lookup returns CDR1 SGHRS and CDR2 YFSETQ. DNA for the CDR3: TGCGCCAGCGGACAAGGAGATACGCAGTATTTT. Translating it yields CASGQGDTQYF.

The chain combines TRBV9 with TRBJ2-1; TRBD1 might be the D (6 bases). CDR3 size: 14 residues. The V end was cut by 0 bases, the J end by 7 bases, with 11 bases between. The V gene's germline CDR1 is SGDLS and CDR2 YYNGEE. The CDR3 DNA sequence: TGTGCCAGCAGCGTAGCAGGGGTTGGGAATGAGCAGTTCTTC. Its translation: CASSVAGVGNEQFF.

The rearrangement joins TRBV7-2 to TRBJ1-1, with a tentative D call TRBD1 (5 bases). The CDR3 length is 13 residues. Deletions cut 5 bases from V and 6 bases from J, with 13 bases between. In germline, CDR1 is SGHTA, CDR2 FQGNSA. CDR3 amino acids: CASSQIPGAEAFF. CDR3 sequence (DNA): TGTGCCAGCAGCCAAATCCCGGGGGCTGAAGCTTTCTTT.

The genes are TRBV3-1 (or the pseudogene TRBV3-2) and TRBJ1-1; D remains ambiguous. Per the germline V gene, CDR1 is LGHDT and CDR2 is YNNKEL (reference sequence). With 7 bases removed from V and 5 bases from J, the gap between germline ends came to 14 bases. The CDR3 is made up of 13 amino acids. In DNA form, the CDR3 reads TGTGCCAGCATCCAGCCAGGTGAAACTGAAGCTTTCTTT. Translating it yields CASIQPGETEAFF.

The chain recombines TRBV19 with TRBJ1-1, with D maybe TRBD1 (5 bases). CDR3 length equals 15 residues. Germline V CDR1 and CDR2: LNHDA, SQIVND (reference sequence). V lost 3 bases and J 0 bases, leaving 11 bases between the germline ends. This CDR3 reads CASSIWGSLNTEAFF. Here the CDR3 DNA reads TGTGCCAGTAGTATTTGGGGCAGCTTGAACACTGAAGCTTTCTTT.

The V gene is TRBV19, the J gene TRBJ2-7; possible D gene TRBD2, 6 bases. V shed 0 bases and J shed 4 bases, with 10 bases lying between them. This CDR3 spans 14 amino acids. Germline CDR1 is LNHDA and CDR2 is SQIVND (reference sequence). The CDR3 DNA sequence: TGTGCCAGTAGTATAGAACTAGCAGAATACGAGCAGTACTTC. Residues: CASSIELAEYEQYF.

The CDR3 DNA follows: TGTGCCAGCAGCTCAGTAAACTATGGCTACACCTTC. The encoded protein is CASSSVNYGYTF. The chain couples TRBV7-9 to TRBJ1-2; D gene unclear. The V and J ends lost 4 bases and 2 bases respectively, with 5 bases between them. The germline gives CDR1 SEHNR, CDR2 FQNEAQ (reference sequence). This CDR3 has 12 residues.

The chain couples TRBV28 to TRBJ1-6; 7 bases line up with TRBD1. In germline, CDR1 is MDHEN, CDR2 SYDVKM. With 6 bases clipped from V and 10 bases from J, the junction kept 9 bases outside the gene matches. This CDR3 is built from 14 residues. CDR3 DNA sequence: TGTGCCAGCAGCCCTAGACAGGGTTGGTCACCCCTCCACTTT. As protein: CASSPRQGWSPLHF.

The CDR3 nucleotides are TGCGCCAGCAGCTCGGACGGACAGACCTACGAGCAGTACTTC. Its translation: CASSSDGQTYEQYF. This chain uses TRBV5-1 with TRBJ2-7; D perhaps matches TRBD1 (6 bases). With 3 bases removed from V and 2 bases from J, the gap between germline ends came to 12 bases. This CDR3 has 14 amino acids. Germline-derived CDR1 and CDR2 are SGHRS and YFSETQ.

This chain joins TRBV3-1 (or the pseudogene TRBV3-2) and TRBJ2-1, with TRBD2 identical over 8 bases. Germline V gene sequence: CDR1 LGHDT, CDR2 YNNKEL (reference sequence). J gave up 4 bases and V 1 base, and 6 bases lay outside the gene matches. CDR3 length: 16 residues. In DNA form, the CDR3 reads TGTGCCAGCAGCCAAGGTTCTGGCGGGGGGTACAATGAGCAGTTCTTC. Translated, it gives CASSQGSGGGYNEQFF.

The rearrangement joins TRBV7-8 to TRBJ2-1; the D gene is possibly TRBD2 (5 bases). Germline assignment: CDR1 SGHVS and CDR2 FQNEAQ. V lost 1 base and J lost 7, with 14 bases in between. The CDR3 covers 15 residues. The CDR3 is CASSLVEQRWNEQFF. The CDR3 coding sequence is TGTGCCAGCAGCTTAGTGGAGCAGCGGTGGAATGAGCAGTTCTTC.

The V call is TRBV9, the J call TRBJ2-2; D is possibly TRBD1 (6 bases). The V end lost 4 bases, the J end lost 4 bases, and 14 bases lay between the germline ends. The germline V gene encodes CDR1 SGDLS and CDR2 YYNGEE. CDR3 length: 15 residues. The CDR3 is CASSTGQPGTGELFF. Here the CDR3 DNA reads TGTGCCAGCAGCACTGGACAGCCGGGCACCGGGGAGCTGTTTTTT.

The chain is built from TRBV28 and TRBJ1-2, with D tentatively TRBD1 (5 bases). The germline V and J ends were trimmed by 2 bases and 4 bases, with 8 bases remaining between them. The CDR3 covers 13 residues. CDR1 and CDR2 (germline): MDHEN, SYDVKM. The CDR3: CASSLSRAYGYTF. For the CDR3, the DNA is TGTGCCAGCAGTTTAAGCAGGGCCTATGGCTACACCTTC.

This rearrangement joins TRBV5-1 to TRBJ2-2, with TRBD1 matching over 8 bases. Unmatched junction bases numbered 1, after V lost 2 bases and J lost 4 bases. Per the germline V gene, CDR1 is SGHRS and CDR2 is YFSETQ. The CDR3 has 14 residues. DNA of the CDR3: TGCGCCAGCAGCTTAGACAGGGGCACCGGGGAGCTGTTTTTT. It yields the protein CASSLDRGTGELFF.

This clone was detected only a few times. The J gene is TRBJ1-1, the V gene TRBV4-1, with D possibly being TRBD1 (5 bases). The CDR3 is made up of 13 amino acids. Germline CDR1 reads MGHRA; CDR2 reads YSYEKL. Trimming took off 8 bases at V and 6 bases at J, with 16 bases between the two ends. DNA for the CDR3: TGCGCCAGCGGGGGGGGTGCGACCGCTGAAGCTTTCTTT. Encoded protein: CASGGGATAEAFF.

A few counts support this clone. The chain joins TRBV5-1 to TRBJ2-1; TRBD2 matches 16 bases. J gave up 12 bases and V 2 bases, and 5 bases lay outside the gene matches. The CDR3 contains 15 residues. Germline assignment: CDR1 SGHRS and CDR2 YFSETQ. As DNA, the CDR3 is TGCGCCAGCAGCTTTGGGACTAGCGGGAGGGCCCTGCAGTTCTTC. Its protein is CASSFGTSGRALQFF.

The chain carries TRBV9 and TRBJ2-7, with D possibly being TRBD1 (5 bases). The CDR3 totals 14 residues. V gave up 2 bases and J gave up 5 bases, with 14 bases separating them. Germline V gene sequence: CDR1 SGDLS, CDR2 YYNGEE. CDR3 nucleotide sequence: TGTGCCAGCAGCGTTGGGGCAGAACGCGACGAGCAGTACTTC. This gives the protein CASSVGAERDEQYF.

The chain couples TRBV10-1 to TRBJ1-2, with D uncertain. Germline CDR1 reads WNHNN; CDR2 reads SYGVQD (reference sequence). The CDR3 consists of 13 residues. Trimming took off 4 bases at V and 3 bases at J, with 9 bases between the two ends. The CDR3 DNA sequence: TGCGCCAGCAGTGTGGCCCAGGACTATGGCTACACCTTC. It specifies CASSVAQDYGYTF.

V usage is TRBV11-3 and J usage is TRBJ2-7; TRBD1 matches at 8 bases. This CDR3 spans 14 amino acids. The trim removed 5 bases at V and 0 bases at J, leaving 3 bases unmatched. Germline CDR1 reads SGHNT; CDR2 reads YENEEA. The CDR3 loop reads CASSQGASSYEQYF. CDR3 bases: TGTGCCAGCAGCCAGGGGGCTAGCTCCTACGAGCAGTACTTC.

This clone was seen only once. V gene TRBV18 combines with J gene TRBJ2-1, with 9 nucleotides matching TRBD1. This CDR3 has 15 residues. V shed 1 base, J shed 9 bases, and the junction held 7 bases outside the gene matches. Germline V gene sequence: CDR1 KGHSH, CDR2 LQKENI. The CDR3 loop is CASSPRDRGNREQFF. The CDR3 bases are TGTGCCAGCTCACCACGCGACAGGGGGAATCGTGAGCAGTTCTTC.

V is TRBV28 and J is TRBJ2-2; D unresolved. The CDR3 has 16 residues. V gave up 5 bases and J gave up 0 bases, with 13 bases separating them. The germline gives CDR1 MDHEN, CDR2 SYDVKM. CDR3 sequence (DNA): TGTGCCAGCAGTCCCGGTCATGCGGCGAACACCGGGGAGCTGTTTTTT. Translation gives CASSPGHAANTGELFF.

The chain is built from TRBV2 and TRBJ1-4, with D maybe TRBD1 (5 bases). V was cut by 6 bases and J by 4 bases, with 15 bases left in between. Germline lookup yields CDR1 SNHLY and CDR2 FYNNEI. The CDR3 consists of 15 residues. The CDR3 DNA is TGTGCCAGCAGCCCCTGGTCAGGGCTTAATGAAAAACTGTTTTTT. Translating gives CASSPWSGLNEKLFF.